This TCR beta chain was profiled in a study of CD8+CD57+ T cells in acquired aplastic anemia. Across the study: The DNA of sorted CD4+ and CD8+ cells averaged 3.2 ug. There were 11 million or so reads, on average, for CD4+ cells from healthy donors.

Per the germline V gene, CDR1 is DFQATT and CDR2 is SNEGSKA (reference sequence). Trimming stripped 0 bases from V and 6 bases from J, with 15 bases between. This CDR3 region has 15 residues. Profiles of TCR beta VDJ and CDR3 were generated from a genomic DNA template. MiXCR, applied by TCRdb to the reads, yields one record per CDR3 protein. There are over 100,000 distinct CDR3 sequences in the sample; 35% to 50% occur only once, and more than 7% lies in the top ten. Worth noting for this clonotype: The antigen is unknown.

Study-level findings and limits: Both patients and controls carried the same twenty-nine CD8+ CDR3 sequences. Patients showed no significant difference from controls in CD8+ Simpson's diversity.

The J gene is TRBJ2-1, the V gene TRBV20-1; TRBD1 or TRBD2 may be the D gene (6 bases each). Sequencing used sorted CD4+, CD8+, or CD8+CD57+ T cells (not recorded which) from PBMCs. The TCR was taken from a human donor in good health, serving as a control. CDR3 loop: CSARDRLGGINEQFF. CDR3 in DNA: TGCAGTGCTAGAGATCGACTAGGGGGGATCAATGAGCAGTTCTTC.